Detailed here is one T cell receptor beta chain. Which antigen it targets is not known. Base-call qualities are not available, and no considerably larger clone is one nucleotide away. Library prep was done by 5' RACE. Sequencing instrument: Illumina HiSeq 2500. A second roughly 6 to 11 cycle PCR used a sample-barcoded 5' primer and a J-beta primer mix. A unique molecular identifier was introduced onto each TCR beta cDNA molecule by a template-switch 5' adaptor carrying 12 random nucleotides. Each sample yielded at least 3 million CDR3-containing paired-end reads. First-strand cDNA synthesis was performed from all RNA using the Mint cDNA synthesis kit, with priming by a TRBC-specific oligonucleotide. Following uracil-DNA glycosylase treatment, a first 18-cycle PCR with universal primers M1SS and BC2_uni_R was performed on all cDNA. In the authors' own workflow: For normalization, 1 million high-quality reads were randomly selected from each sample, with every read carrying a distinct molecular identifier. Instead of being binned into consensus sequences, reads that shared molecular identifiers were thrown out. CDR3 identification, clonotype clustering and error correction used MiTCR with a Q25 quality threshold and the strictest error-elimination algorithm. A nonparametric unseen species model using Euler transformation provided a lower-bound estimate of total TCR beta diversity. The public reads were reanalyzed by TCRdb: fastp trimming at Q25, MiXCR alignment, in-frame beta chains only. Each record represents a unique CDR3 protein, reported with the most common genes and DNA among its rows. TCRdb, not the authors, supplied the V and J calls. For this sample there are roughly 800,000 distinct CDR3 sequences; 55% to 75% appear just once. The ten top clones hold roughly 20% of the sample.

Systemically healthy Caucasian individuals from Russia, roughly 40 in total and aged roughly 6 to 95 years, were included as donors. Roughly 9.5 milliliters of peripheral blood were drawn from each donor into EDTA-treated Vacutainer tubes. PBMCs were isolated by Ficoll-Paque density-gradient centrifugation, with at least 6 million obtained per sample. Total RNA was extracted from PBMCs with Trizol reagent, with at least 6 micrograms obtained per sample. Naive CD45RAhigh/CD27high T cell percentages were measured by flow cytometry on a PBMC aliquot from every donor. This entry comes from a study of blood T cells in healthy people across ages (dated by TCRdb to about 2015). As for the study more broadly: In model experiments, roughly one uniquely barcoded TCR beta cDNA molecule per two T cells was captured by template switching. Using deep sequencing normalized with unique cDNA molecular identifiers, the study measured how TCR beta repertoire diversity changes with age. The donors were split into four age groups: young (average around 15 years), middle-aged (about 40), aged (roughly 65) and long-lived (roughly 77). To avoid experimental bias, donors of different ages were randomly spread across the sequencing lanes. Using the same blood draw, the study looked at two additional independent replicas of 1 million unique cDNA reads for two donors, one aged 18 to 29 and the other aged 80 or older. Overall study outcomes, separate from this receptor: Bulk unsorted PBMC profiling prevented conclusive comparison of naive and antigen-experienced compartments. Compared with the aged group, the long-lived group had more naive CD4+ T cells, fewer expanded clones and increased TCR diversity, suggesting age selection. Estimates of total diversity based on one million sequenced T cells were regarded as lower bounds and as underestimates. As age increased, observed TCR beta diversity per million T cells dropped in a roughly linear way, and a significant reduction was already evident by age 40. Observed TCR beta diversity correlated strongly with the percentage of naive T cells measured by flow cytometry. Because donor CMV infection status was unknown, age-related changes in expanded clonotypes were potentially confounded.

V is cut by 2 bases and J by 5 bases, and the space between the germline ends is 12 bases. The cysteine opens and the phenylalanine closes a CDR3 of 14 amino acids. Only the CDR3 DNA stays, 42 bases, in frame from base 1. Taken from the germline V gene, the CDR1 and CDR2 loops are SGHVS and FQNEAQ. Recombination connected TRBV7-8 to TRBJ1-1, with the D gene not confidently named. Sample: blood. The source of this sequence is a man younger than 40 in good health. The DNA reads as follows: TGTGCCAGCAGCTTATTTCTCCTGGGGACTGAAGCTTTCTTT. This codes for CASSLFLLGTEAFF.